One sample yielded the 2 T cell receptor beta chains listed below, sequenced in a study of OX40 agonist ivuxolimab in advanced cancers. Sequencing was performed with immunoSEQ multiplex PCR; in TCRdb, only in-frame clones are kept and a portion is missing. The data hold 68,000 or so clones, with roughly 85% observed a single time. The specimen was CD4+ or CD8+ T cells sorted from blood, collected in a trial of the OX40 agonist ivuxolimab. The source of these receptors is an adult with an advanced solid tumor such as melanoma, head and neck, liver or kidney cancer.

The rearrangement joins TRBV28 to TRBJ1-6; D is ambiguous. V lost 5 bases, J lost 11 bases, and 10 bases lay in between. Germline V gives CDR1 MDHEN, CDR2 SYDVKM. The CDR3 is 12 residues long. CDR3 in amino acids: CASSPAAPPLHF. The CDR3 DNA is TGTGCCAGCAGTCCCGCCGCCCCACCCCTCCACTTT.

This sequence joins TRBV2 and TRBJ2-7, with D tentatively TRBD1 (6 bases). V was pared by 6 bases and J by 7 bases, with 16 bases between. This CDR3 has 13 residues. Germline lookup yields CDR1 SNHLY and CDR2 FYNNEI. CDR3 in DNA: TGTGCCAGCAGGCAGGGGTCCGTGTGGGAGCAGTACTTC. Protein product: CASRQGSVWEQYF.